This entry concerns a single T cell receptor (beta chain). Its target is unknown. This entry comes from a study of T cell responses to AZD1222 COVID-19 vaccine. Study-wide results and limits: At 160-218 and 743-854, vaccine-associated CD4 TCRs were dominant, and they spanned spike.

The CDR3 contains 14 residues. Trimming took 2 bases from V and 6 from J, leaving 16 bases between them. In germline, CDR1 is GTSNPN, CDR2 SVGIG (reference sequence). Sequenced by immunoSEQ multiplex PCR; TCRdb stores in-frame clones only, minus some. The table has tens of thousands of clones, approximately 89% seen once. The sample consisted of peripheral blood, taken on day 0 of MenACWY control vaccination. The chain uses TRBV30 and TRBJ1-1; D gene ambiguous. The sequence came from an adult in good health. The CDR3 protein is CAWSSGLERAEAFF. CDR3 nucleotide sequence: TGTGCCTGGAGTTCGGGCCTCGAGAGGGCTGAAGCTTTCTTT. Complete variable domain (other parts from reference TRBV30 and TRBJ1-1): SQTIHQWPATLVQPVGSPLSLECTVEGTSNPNLYWYRQAAGRGLQLLFYSVGIGQISSEVPQNLSASRPQDRQFILSSKKLLLSDSGFYLCAWSSGLERAEAFFGQGTRLTVV.